This T cell receptor beta chain appears in the sequencing data of a study of cytomegalovirus exposure and HLA in healthy donors. Study information: Earlier, roughly 120 million unique TCR beta sequences were recovered from 200 million or so T cells by an analysis.

PCR was performed using 60 Vbeta and 13 Jbeta primers. Data came from immunoSEQ multiplex PCR; TCRdb stores just in-frame clones and leaves some out. The repertoire holds approximately 160,000 clones, with 75% as singletons. The length of the CDR3 is 14 residues. After removal of 6 bases from V and 2 bases from J, the junction contained 1 base not matched to a gene. Germline V lookup: CDR1 SNHLY, CDR2 FYNNEI. Of note for this clone: Its cognate antigen is unknown.

Study results and caveats: Based on reports, TCR beta sequences accurately predicted HLA-A and HLA-B alleles for most subjects. A few chains tied to CMV proved CMV antigen-specific in vitro.

The TCR originated in a woman aged 50 to 65 in good health and CMV-seropositive. Sequencing was performed on PBMCs. The chain combines TRBV2 with TRBJ1-3; 10 bases match TRBD1. The CDR3 DNA follows: TGTGCCAGCAGGGGACAGGGGACTGGAAACACCATATATTTT. Its translation is CASRGQGTGNTIYF. The variable domain in full, with the rest retrieved from reference TRBV2 and TRBJ1-3, is EPEVTQTPSHQVTQMGQEVILRCVPISNHLYFYWYRQILGQKVEFLVSFYNNEISEKSEIFDDQFSVERPDGSNFTLKIRSTKLEDSAMYFCASRGQGTGNTIYFGEGSWLTVV.